This TCR beta chain was sequenced in a study of post-analysis software for immune sequencing data. CDR1 MNHNY and CDR2 SVGAGI come from the germline V gene (reference sequence). This CDR3 has 14 residues. The V segment lost 2 bases and the J segment 2 bases; nucleotides outside the gene matches: 2. Study-wide results and caveats: Five TRBV segments, including TRBV5-6, TRBV5-1 and TRBV20-1, were more frequent in patients than controls. For normalized Chao1 diversity, multiple sclerosis patients scored significantly lower than controls did.

Prepared libraries of TCR beta cDNA carried unique molecular identifiers. Input of roughly 0.95 to 11 million T cells yielded a few hundred thousand cDNA molecules. TCRdb re-called the PCR reads through MiXCR, storing one row per CDR3 protein. The table records roughly 650,000 distinct CDR3 sequences, 59% of them present only once. In its sample, this clonotype was seen a few times. The antigen remains unidentified. The TCR sequence derives from a girl aged 2-15 years with multiple sclerosis. Sequenced: blood. The chain carries TRBV6-6 and TRBJ2-5, with 7 nucleotides matching TRBD1. CDR3 nucleotide sequence: TGTGCCAGCAGTTACCCGGGACAGCAAGAGACCCAGTACTTC. Its protein product is CASSYPGQQETQYF.